Sequencing of this T cell receptor beta chain was carried out in a study of blood T cell repertoires in COVID-19. Overall study: PBMCs, B-cell-depleted T cells, or T cells provided the cDNA or gDNA that made up the material.

Assay: immunoSEQ multiplex PCR; the TCRdb copy retains only in-frame clones and omits some. The table shows approximately 240,000 clones, with 70% to 90% occurring only once. The sequenced sample consisted of peripheral blood. The TCR was taken from a woman aged 18-29 years who had recovered from COVID-19.

CDR3 DNA sequence: TGTGCCAGCAGCTTAGTACAAGGAGCCGATACGCAGTATTTT. It codes for CASSLVQGADTQYF. V usage is TRBV7-9 and J usage is TRBJ2-3; D remains unclear. V was trimmed by 1 base and J by 6 bases, leaving 11 bases between them. The germline V gene encodes CDR1 SEHNR and CDR2 FQNEAQ (reference sequence). The CDR3 is made up of 14 amino acids.